This entry concerns a single T cell receptor (beta chain). Germline assignment: CDR1 SGHNT and CDR2 YYREEE (reference sequence). The CDR3 is made up of 15 amino acids. Deletions cut 0 bases from V and 5 bases from J, with 14 bases between. The sample comes from a study of cytomegalovirus exposure and HLA in healthy donors. Sequencing was performed with immunoSEQ multiplex PCR; in TCRdb, only in-frame clones are kept and a portion is missing. The sample lists about 330,000 clones, about nine tenths occurring once. The V call is TRBV5-4, the J call TRBJ2-5; D unresolved. The sample consisted of PBMCs. This sequence originates from a young woman in good health and CMV-seropositive. This CDR3 is CASSLDVGSPETQYF. The CDR3 bases are TGTGCCAGCAGCTTGGATGTGGGATCCCCGGAGACCCAGTACTTC.